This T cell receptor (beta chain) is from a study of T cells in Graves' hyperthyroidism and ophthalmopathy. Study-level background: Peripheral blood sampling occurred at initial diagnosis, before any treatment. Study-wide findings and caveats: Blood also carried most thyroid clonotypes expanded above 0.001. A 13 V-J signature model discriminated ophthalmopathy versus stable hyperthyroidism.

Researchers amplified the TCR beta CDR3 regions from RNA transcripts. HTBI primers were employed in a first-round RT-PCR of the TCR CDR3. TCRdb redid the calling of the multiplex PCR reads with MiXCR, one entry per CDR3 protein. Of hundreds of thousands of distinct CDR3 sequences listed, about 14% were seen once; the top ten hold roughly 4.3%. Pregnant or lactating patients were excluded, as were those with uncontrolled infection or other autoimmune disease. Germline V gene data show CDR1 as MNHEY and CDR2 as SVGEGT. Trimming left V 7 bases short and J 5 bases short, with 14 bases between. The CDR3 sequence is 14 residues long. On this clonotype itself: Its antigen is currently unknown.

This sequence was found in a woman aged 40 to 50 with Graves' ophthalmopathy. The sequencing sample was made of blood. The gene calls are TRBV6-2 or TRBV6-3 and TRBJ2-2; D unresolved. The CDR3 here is CASTLISGTGELFF. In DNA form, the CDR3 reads TGTGCCAGCACTCTTATTAGTGGGACCGGGGAGCTGTTTTTT.